Listed below are T cell receptor beta chains from one sample, sequenced in a study of cytomegalovirus exposure and HLA in healthy donors. The table came from immunoSEQ multiplex PCR; TCRdb's copy has only in-frame clones and leaves some out. The profile shows around 170,000 clones, more than 70% of them singletons. Input material: PBMCs. The origin of the receptors is a girl between 5 and 17 years old in good health and CMV-seronegative. The CDR3 runs from the conserved cysteine through the conserved F or W. A D gene is named only where the DNA matches it firmly. Only some rows state a clone size, as once, few, many or a class for expanded clones.

d_call	clone_size	j_call	v_call	cdr3_aa	cdr3_nt
-	-	TRBJ1-2	TRBV7-9	CASSISQGRLNYGYTF	TGTGCCAGCTCAATTTCACAGGGTCGACTAAACTATGGCTACACCTTC
-	-	TRBJ1-6	TRBV5-8	CASSTRQRSSYNSPLHF	TGTGCCAGCAGCACCCGTCAACGGAGCTCCTATAATTCACCCCTCCACTTT
-	-	TRBJ1-1	TRBV6-5	CASSYPRAGNTEAFF	TGTGCCAGCAGTTACCCCCGAGCGGGGAACACTGAAGCTTTCTTT
-	-	TRBJ2-1	TRBV9	CASSPQGGLHNEQFF	TGTGCCAGCAGTCCACAGGGTGGGCTTCACAATGAGCAGTTCTTC
-	-	TRBJ2-7	TRBV6-5	CASSSQGLEQYF	TGTGCCAGCAGTTCTCAGGGATTGGAGCAGTACTTC
-	few	TRBJ1-1	TRBV7-3	CASSFSPKGMTTEAFF	TGTGCCAGCAGCTTCAGCCCGAAGGGGATGACCACTGAAGCTTTCTTT
-	-	TRBJ1-5	TRBV25-1	CASSPTGFGQPQHF	TGTGCCAGCAGTCCTACAGGGTTTGGTCAGCCCCAGCATTTT
TRBD2	-	TRBJ2-3	TRBV2	CASTGDYSTDTQYF	TGTGCCAGCACGGGGGACTACAGCACAGATACGCAGTATTTT
TRBD1	-	TRBJ1-2	TRBV6-1	CASSERGGAWYGYTF	TGTGCCAGCAGCGAAAGAGGGGGCGCCTGGTATGGCTACACCTTC
TRBD1	-	TRBJ1-5	TRBV6-6	CASSDQTGVGQPQHF	TGTGCCAGCAGTGACCAAACAGGGGTCGGCCAGCCCCAGCATTTT
-	-	TRBJ2-7	TRBV5-1	CASSLAGSEPYEQYF	TGCGCCAGCAGCTTGGCGGGGTCAGAACCCTACGAGCAGTACTTC
-	few	TRBJ1-2	TRBV7-9	CASSFREWSYGYTF	TGTGCCAGCAGCTTCAGGGAATGGAGCTATGGCTACACCTTC
TRBD2	-	TRBJ2-7	TRBV5-1	CASSLYPPSGGSYEQYF	TGCGCCAGCAGCTTGTACCCCCCTAGCGGGGGATCTTACGAGCAGTACTTC
-	-	TRBJ1-6	TRBV5-4	CASSSSGDRSYNSPLHF	TGTGCCAGCAGCTCCTCGGGGGACCGCTCCTATAATTCACCCCTCCACTTT
TRBD2	few	TRBJ2-7	TRBV5-1	CASSSGTSGGLLYEQYF	TGCGCCAGCAGCTCCGGGACTAGCGGGGGGTTACTTTACGAGCAGTACTTC
-	-	TRBJ2-3	TRBV7-3	CASSTGVFGRDTDTQYF	TGTGCCAGCAGTACGGGAGTTTTCGGGCGGGACACAGATACGCAGTATTTT
TRBD1	few	TRBJ1-2	TRBV2	CASSEFVSGTGYGYTF	TGTGCCAGCAGTGAATTTGTGTCAGGGACAGGGTATGGCTACACCTTC
TRBD1	-	TRBJ2-3	TRBV19	CASSYRDRITDTQYF	TGTGCCAGTAGTTACCGGGACAGGATCACAGATACGCAGTATTTT
-	-	TRBJ1-4	TRBV7-9	CASSSYRDEKLFF	TGTGCCAGCAGCTCATACAGGGATGAAAAACTGTTTTTT
-	-	TRBJ1-2	TRBV14	CASSQDMRAVNGYTF	TGTGCCAGCAGCCAAGATATGAGGGCAGTTAATGGCTACACCTTC
-	few	TRBJ1-2	TRBV7-8	CASSAPGVDGYTF	TGTGCCAGCAGCGCCCCAGGGGTGGATGGCTACACCTTC
-	-	TRBJ1-2	TRBV5-6	CASSLRLSAYGYTF	TGTGCCAGCAGCCTTCGGCTAAGCGCCTATGGCTACACCTTC
-	-	TRBJ2-3	TRBV4-1	CASRRSGIGLRDTQYF	TGCGCCAGCAGACGTTCAGGGATTGGATTGCGGGATACGCAGTATTTT
TRBD2	-	TRBJ2-1	TRBV13	CASSLGISGGPHSNEQFF	TGTGCCAGCAGCTTAGGTATTAGCGGGGGGCCGCATAGCAATGAGCAGTTCTTC
TRBD1	-	TRBJ1-6	TRBV7-9	CASSPPMQGARFSSPLHF	TGTGCCAGCAGCCCACCGATGCAGGGGGCTCGCTTCAGTTCACCCCTCCACTTT
-	once	TRBJ2-1	TRBV7-9	CASSNDRREQFF	TGTGCCAGCAGCAACGACCGGAGGGAGCAGTTCTTC
TRBD1	-	TRBJ2-7	TRBV6-1	CASSEDRTGTYEQYF	TGTGCCAGCAGTGAAGATCGGACAGGGACCTACGAGCAGTACTTC
TRBD1	-	TRBJ1-1	TRBV2	CASSGLIGDRRSVTEAFF	TGTGCCAGCAGTGGATTGATCGGGGACAGAAGGTCGGTCACTGAAGCTTTCTTT
-	-	TRBJ2-5	TRBV9	CASSVALTAGEETQYF	TGTGCCAGCAGCGTAGCCTTAACAGCGGGTGAAGAGACCCAGTACTTC
-	-	TRBJ2-7	TRBV19	CASSLLGGGEQYF	TGTGCCAGTAGTCTCCTCGGGGGTGGTGAGCAGTACTTC
TRBD2	-	TRBJ2-6	TRBV7-9	CASSPGTSGAGANVLTF	TGTGCCAGCAGCCCGGGGACTAGCGGGGCGGGGGCCAACGTCCTGACTTTC
TRBD1	few	TRBJ2-6	TRBV19	CASSIRVGDRGTSGANVLTF	TGTGCCAGTAGTATTCGAGTTGGAGACAGGGGGACCTCTGGGGCCAACGTCCTGACTTTC
-	-	TRBJ2-5	TRBV19	CASSIDGEETQYF	TGTGCCAGTAGTATTGACGGGGAAGAGACCCAGTACTTC
-	-	TRBJ1-1	TRBV27	CASSYEGLYTEAFF	TGTGCCAGCAGTTACGAGGGATTGTACACTGAAGCTTTCTTT
-	-	TRBJ2-5	TRBV7-3	CASSEAPYQETQYF	TGTGCCAGCAGCGAGGCCCCATACCAAGAGACCCAGTACTTC
-	-	TRBJ1-4	TRBV27	CASSFVGSTNEKLFF	TGTGCCAGCAGTTTCGTGGGCTCAACTAATGAAAAACTGTTTTTT
TRBD1	-	TRBJ2-1	TRBV6-9	CASSYRTGGYNEQFF	TGTGCCAGCAGTTATAGGACAGGGGGCTACAATGAGCAGTTCTTC
-	-	TRBJ1-1	TRBV10-3	CATHDRRSEAFF	TGTGCCACCCACGACAGGCGTTCTGAAGCTTTCTTT
-	-	TRBJ2-4	TRBV5-1	CASSSNPDYSPIQYF	TGCGCCAGCAGCTCTAACCCGGACTACAGCCCCATTCAGTACTTC
-	-	TRBJ1-1	TRBV9	CASSPREAGTEAFF	TGTGCCAGCAGCCCCCGAGAGGCGGGCACTGAAGCTTTCTTT
TRBD2	-	TRBJ2-5	TRBV25-1	CASSPWGGQETQYF	TGTGCCAGCAGCCCTTGGGGGGGGCAAGAGACCCAGTACTTC
TRBD1	-	TRBJ1-5	TRBV18	CASSPDRGVRNQPQHF	TGTGCCAGCTCACCCGACAGGGGAGTTCGCAATCAGCCCCAGCATTTT
TRBD1	-	TRBJ1-1	TRBV7-9	CASSPDRGFTEAFF	TGTGCCAGCAGTCCCGACAGGGGATTTACTGAAGCTTTCTTT
TRBD2	-	TRBJ2-2	TRBV7-9	CASSLGGGTAGELFF	TGTGCCAGCAGCTTAGGGGGGGGAACCGCCGGGGAGCTGTTTTTT
TRBD1	-	TRBJ2-1	TRBV6-4	CASSDSIRTGGNEQFF	TGTGCCAGCAGTGACTCGATCAGGACAGGGGGCAATGAGCAGTTCTTC
-	few	TRBJ1-2	TRBV11-2	CASSPDFLGYTF	TGTGCCAGCAGCCCGGACTTTCTTGGCTACACCTTC